What follows are 26 T cell receptor beta chains derived from one specimen sequenced in a study of blood T cells in healthy people across ages. Primed by a sample-barcoded 5' primer and a J-beta primer mix, a second PCR proceeded for about 6 to 12 cycles. One entry per CDR3 protein results from TCRdb running MiXCR on the 5' RACE reads. The table lists just over 800,000 distinct CDR3 sequences, under 80% of them singletons. What was sequenced was blood. These receptors all come from a man aged 25-40 years in good health.

The CDR3 loop is CRPLTGGAGYTF. The DNA for the CDR3 is TGCAGGCCTTTGACAGGGGGTGCTGGCTACACCTTC. V usage is TRBV20-1 and J usage is TRBJ1-2, with 9 bases aligning to TRBD1. The V gene's germline CDR1 is DFQATT and CDR2 SNEGSKA (reference sequence). The CDR3 consists of 12 residues.

Points on this clonotype: Being one base from a much bigger clone, this may be a read error. The V call is TRBV12-3 or TRBV12-4, the J call TRBJ1-5; D unclear. Trimming shortened V by 6 bases and J by 3 bases, and 15 bases separated the two germline ends. The CDR3 is 15 residues long. The chain's CDR3 is CASSRYSGDNQPQHF. CDR3 nucleotide sequence: TGTGCCAGCAGCCGATACAGTGGAGACAATCAGCCCCAGCATTTT.

The chain links TRBV9 to TRBJ2-7, with 7 bases matching TRBD2. CDR3 length: 16 amino acids. Germline V gene sequence: CDR1 SGDLS, CDR2 YYNGEE. The V gene end was trimmed by 1 base and the J gene end by 0 bases; junction bases not matched to a gene: 7. The CDR3 is CASSVLGGGSSYEQYF. CDR3 nucleotides: TGTGCCAGCAGCGTATTAGGCGGGGGAAGCTCCTACGAGCAGTACTTC.

This clonotype showed up just a few times. V gene TRBV4-2 combines with J gene TRBJ2-7, with D possibly matching TRBD1 (6 bases). This CDR3 is built from 13 residues. The germline gives CDR1 LGHNA, CDR2 YNFKEQ. CDR3 DNA: TGTGCGACAGGTACAGGGACGGGATACGAGCAGTACTTC. This translates into CATGTGTGYEQYF.

The chain uses TRBV27 and TRBJ2-3; TRBD2 matches 11 bases. With 2 bases clipped from V and 2 bases from J, the junction kept 9 bases outside the gene matches. The CDR3 spans 18 residues. Germline CDR1 reads MNHEY; CDR2 reads SMNVEV (reference sequence). As DNA, the CDR3 is TGTGCCAGCAGTTTAACCGGAACTAGCGGGGGCGTCACAGATACGCAGTATTTT. Protein: CASSLTGTSGGVTDTQYF.

V is TRBV4-3 and J is TRBJ1-6; tentative D call: TRBD1 (6 bases). The CDR3 consists of 15 residues. Deletions cut 1 base from V and 10 bases from J, with 14 bases between. CDR1 and CDR2 (germline): LGHNA, YSLEER. This chain's CDR3 is CASSQAAQGDSPLHF. The CDR3 coding sequence is TGCGCCAGCAGCCAAGCGGCACAGGGAGACTCACCCCTCCACTTT.

This clonotype occurred once. V and J are TRBV3-1 and TRBJ1-1; D remains ambiguous. The germline gives CDR1 LGHDT, CDR2 YNNKEL (reference sequence). V was pared by 1 base and J by 1 base, with 7 bases between. The CDR3 extends over 14 amino acids. CDR3 region: CASSQVPRNTEAFF. The CDR3 nucleotides read TGTGCCAGCAGCCAAGTACCACGGAACACTGAAGCTTTCTTT.

The chain carries TRBV18 and TRBJ1-2; the D gene is possibly TRBD1 (6 bases). V lost 6 bases to trimming and J lost 1 base, with 15 bases between them. Looked up from germline, CDR1 is KGHSH and CDR2 is LQKENI. CDR3 length: 15 residues. CDR3 bases: TGTGCCAGCTCGCCCGACAGGCAGAATAACTATGGCTACACCTTC. Its protein product is CASSPDRQNNYGYTF.

This clonotype was recorded a few times. CDR3 sequence: CASSYRQLSNQPQHF. CDR3 DNA sequence: TGTGCCAGCAGCTACCGACAGCTAAGCAATCAGCCCCAGCATTTT. J is TRBJ1-5 and V is TRBV7-8; D perhaps matches TRBD1 (5 bases). Germline values: CDR1 SGHVS, CDR2 FQNEAQ. CDR3 size: 15 residues. Trimming removed 4 bases at V and 1 base at J, with 11 bases between.

The table lists this clonotype with many counts. CDR3 DNA sequence: TGTGCCAGCAGTGATTCCAATGAGCAGTTCTTC. Translating gives CASSDSNEQFF. The gene calls are TRBV6-2 or TRBV6-3 and TRBJ2-1; no definite D call. The CDR3 sequence is 11 residues long. Per the germline V gene, CDR1 is MNHEY and CDR2 is SVGEGT. With 5 bases removed from V and 6 bases from J, the gap between germline ends came to 5 bases.

This chain connects TRBV5-1 to TRBJ1-1; D uncertain. The germline CDR1 and CDR2 sequences are SGHRS and YFSETQ. Trimming took off 2 bases at V and 0 bases at J, with 8 bases between the two ends. This CDR3 spans 14 amino acids. CDR3 in DNA: TGCGCCAGCAGCTTTTTCAAACTGAACACTGAAGCTTTCTTT. This codes for CASSFFKLNTEAFF.

This chain joins TRBV24-1 and TRBJ2-5, with D possibly called TRBD1 or TRBD2 (5 bases each). The length of the CDR3 is 14 residues. Trimming removed 3 bases at V and 5 bases at J, with 12 bases between. The germline gives CDR1 KGHDR, CDR2 SFDVKD. CDR3 DNA sequence: TGTGCCACCAGTGATCCGGGACGGGTTGAGACCCAGTACTTC. Residues: CATSDPGRVETQYF.

The V and J genes are TRBV18 and TRBJ2-7; D call uncertain. Trimming removed 3 bases from V and 5 bases from J, with 11 bases in between. This CDR3 spans 13 amino acids. Looked up from germline, CDR1 is KGHSH and CDR2 is LQKENI. The CDR3 loop reads CASSPASTDEQYF. The DNA for the CDR3 is TGTGCCAGCTCACCGGCCTCGACTGACGAGCAGTACTTC.

The chain has TRBV5-4 and TRBJ2-1; 13 nucleotides line up with TRBD2. The trim removed 3 bases at V and 9 bases at J, leaving 9 bases unmatched. This CDR3 is 16 amino acids long. CDR1 and CDR2 (germline): SGHNT, YYREEE (reference sequence). CDR3 protein: CASSSWTSGGSGEQFF. Written as DNA, the CDR3 is TGTGCCAGCAGCTCGTGGACTAGCGGGGGTAGTGGTGAGCAGTTCTTC. The complete variable domain, with remaining parts taken from reference TRBV5-4 and TRBJ2-1, reads ETGVTQSPTHLIKTRGQQVTLRCSSQSGHNTVSWYQQALGQGPQFIFQYYREEENGRGNFPPRFSGLQFPNYSSELNVNALELDDSALYLCASSSWTSGGSGEQFFGPGTRLTVL.

This clonotype has a handful of counts. The chain employs TRBV18 and TRBJ2-3; possibly TRBD2 for D (5 bases). Germline loops: CDR1 KGHSH, CDR2 LQKENI. The CDR3 loop spans 14 amino acids. The V and J ends lost 2 bases and 6 bases respectively, with 12 bases between them. The CDR3, as DNA: TGTGCCAGCTCACCAGTCAGAGGGCCCGATACGCAGTATTTT. It codes for CASSPVRGPDTQYF.

As concerns this clonotype: This CDR3 is missing its conserved last phenylalanine or tryptophan, likely due to a read error. This chain links TRBV7-2 with TRBJ2-5, with TRBD2 matching 7 bases. Germline V CDR1 and CDR2: SGHTA, FQGNSA. This CDR3 is 16 amino acids long. The J segment lost 2 bases and the V segment lost 4 bases, leaving 10 bases of the junction unmatched. The CDR3 DNA follows: TGTGCCAGCAGCTCTGGGACTATACCGACACAAGAGACCCAGTACTCC. This codes for CASSSGTIPTQETQYS.

This clonotype was seen a few times. V and J are TRBV20-1 and TRBJ2-1, with 7 bases identical to TRBD2. CDR1 and CDR2 (germline): DFQATT, SNEGSKA (reference sequence). CDR3 length: 13 residues. The V and J ends lost 0 bases and 9 bases, in that order; junction bases with no gene match: 5. CDR3 sequence: CSARETGLGEQFF. The DNA for the CDR3 is TGCAGTGCTAGAGAAACAGGACTAGGTGAGCAGTTCTTC.

This clonotype was recorded a few times. The genes are TRBV25-1 and TRBJ2-7; TRBD1 aligns across 7 bases. J gave up 6 bases and V 5 bases, and 4 bases lay outside the gene matches. CDR3 length: 12 residues. Germline V gives CDR1 MGHDK, CDR2 SYGVNS. Here the CDR3 DNA reads TGTGCCAGCAGTCAGACAGGGCGCGAGCAGTACTTC. Amino acid sequence: CASSQTGREQYF.

V usage is TRBV7-9 and J usage is TRBJ2-1; 7 bases are shared with TRBD1. Trimming at V came to 10 bases and at J to 7 bases, leaving 13 bases not matched to a gene. Germline V gives CDR1 SEHNR, CDR2 FQNEAQ (reference sequence). There are 14 residues in the CDR3. CDR3 loop: CAITLPTGQNEQFF. Here the CDR3 DNA reads TGTGCCATTACGCTACCTACGGGACAGAATGAGCAGTTCTTC.

The chain joins TRBV27 to TRBJ2-1; 9 bases line up with TRBD2. The ends lost 3 bases at V and 1 base at J; junction bases unmatched: 4. Germline lookup yields CDR1 MNHEY and CDR2 SMNVEV (reference sequence). This CDR3 has 16 residues. CDR3 amino acids: CASSLSGGLSYNEQFF. CDR3 coding DNA: TGTGCCAGCAGTTTGAGCGGGGGGCTATCCTACAATGAGCAGTTCTTC.

This clonotype has a handful of counts. The rearrangement uses TRBV20-1 and TRBJ2-5; D not certain. The DNA end is a closer match to TRBJ2-7, so the J assignment may be wrong. Germline CDR1 is DFQATT and CDR2 is SNEGSKA (reference sequence). The CDR3 totals 12 residues. The CDR3 nucleotides read TGCAGTGCTAGTGACCTAGGAGACGAGCAGTACTTC. Protein product: CSASDLGDEQYF.

The chain uses TRBV20-1 and TRBJ2-7, with D maybe TRBD1 (6 bases). V shed 4 bases and J shed 4 bases, with 11 bases lying between them. This CDR3 contains 12 residues. The germline CDR1 and CDR2 sequences are DFQATT and SNEGSKA (reference sequence). DNA of the CDR3: TGCAGTGCTACGGGACAACTTTACGAGCAGTACTTC. It codes for CSATGQLYEQYF.

The chain links TRBV9 to TRBJ2-1, with 8 bases that match TRBD1. This CDR3 is built from 16 residues. Trimming cost V 4 bases and J 7 bases; bases outside gene matches: 13. CDR1 is SGDLS and CDR2 is YYNGEE in the germline V gene. This chain's CDR3 is CASSLSGQGRINEQFF. Here the CDR3 DNA reads TGTGCCAGCAGCCTCTCTGGACAGGGAAGAATAAATGAGCAGTTCTTC.

As DNA, the CDR3 is TGCGCCAGCAGCCGGGGACTAGCGGGGAGGAATGAGCAGTTCTTC. This codes for CASSRGLAGRNEQFF. The chain has TRBV5-1 and TRBJ2-1; 13 nucleotides agree with TRBD2. The length of the CDR3 is 15 residues. CDR1 SGHRS and CDR2 YFSETQ come from the germline V gene. Trimming cost V 4 bases and J 7 bases; bases outside gene matches: 5. Full variable domain (rest looked up from reference TRBV5-1 and TRBJ2-1): KAGVTQTPRYLIKTRGQQVTLSCSPISGHRSVSWYQQTPGQGLQFLFEYFSETQRNKGNFPGRFSGRQFSNSRSEMNVSTLELGDSALYLCASSRGLAGRNEQFFGPGTRLTVL.

This clonotype was detected a few times. The chain combines TRBV6-5 with TRBJ2-7; D call uncertain. Trimming stripped 8 bases from V and 2 bases from J, with 7 bases between. Germline values: CDR1 MNHEY, CDR2 SVGAGI. The CDR3 contains 11 residues. The CDR3 here is CASGSTYEQYF. The CDR3 DNA reads as TGTGCCAGCGGCAGCACCTACGAGCAGTACTTC.

Regarding this clonotype: A clone one base away is much larger, so this may be a read error. This chain connects TRBV4-2 to TRBJ2-2; D ambiguous. The CDR3 runs 14 residues. Germline lookup yields CDR1 LGHNA and CDR2 YNFKEQ. CDR3 in amino acids: CASSQDWATAELFF. DNA for the CDR3: TGTGCCAGCAGCCAAGATTGGGCAACCGCGGAGCTGTTTTTT.